The rows below give T cell receptor beta chains drawn from one sample of a study of blood T cell repertoires in COVID-19. TCRdb's table, derived via immunoSEQ multiplex PCR, lists solely in-frame clones and lacks some. The sample lists 200,000 to 250,000 clones; 70% to 85% were seen once. Material: PBMCs or T cells enriched from blood (not recorded which). All receptors come from a woman in her sixties or seventies who had recovered from COVID-19. The CDR3 runs from the conserved cysteine through the conserved F or W. The order of the fields is CDR3 protein, CDR3 DNA, clone size, J gene, V gene, D gene. D genes are given only for firm matches. Clone size, where shown, is once, few, many, or a class for clones that have expanded.

CASSYGTAGELFF,TGCGCCAGCAGCTACGGGACAGCCGGGGAGCTGTTTTTT,many,TRBJ2-2,TRBV5-1,TRBD1
CASGDLGRRNQPQHF,TGTGCTAGTGGCGACCTTGGGAGGAGAAATCAGCCCCAGCATTTT,-,TRBJ1-5,TRBV12-5,-
CATSGAGQGSATGELFF,TGTGCCACCAGTGGGGCGGGACAGGGGAGCGCCACCGGGGAGCTGTTTTTT,-,TRBJ2-2,TRBV24-1,TRBD1
CASSQERAGAGNTIYF,TGTGCCAGCAGCCAAGAAAGGGCAGGGGCTGGAAACACCATATATTTT,few,TRBJ1-3,TRBV4-2,-
CASSLGAFSGNTIYF,TGTGCCAGCAGCTTGGGGGCCTTCTCTGGAAACACCATATATTTT,-,TRBJ1-3,TRBV5-6,-
CASSLAEAGTDTQYF,TGTGCCAGCAGCTTAGCCGAAGCGGGAACAGATACGCAGTATTTT,-,TRBJ2-3,TRBV11-3,TRBD2
CASSSHGDRTQNSPLHF,TGTGCCAGCAGCTCCCATGGGGACAGGACCCAAAATTCACCCCTCCACTTT,-,TRBJ1-6,TRBV11-2,TRBD1
CASSLVASGPQETQYF,TGTGCCAGCAGCTTAGTAGCGAGCGGGCCCCAAGAGACCCAGTACTTC,-,TRBJ2-5,TRBV7-2,-
CASRRTGMSTDTQYF,TGTGCCAGCAGGCGAACAGGGATGTCGACAGATACGCAGTATTTT,once,TRBJ2-3,TRBV7-9,-
CASSLSKGEPGANVLTF,TGTGCCAGCAGCTTGTCGAAAGGGGAACCTGGGGCCAACGTCCTGACTTTC,-,TRBJ2-6,TRBV7-3,-
CAISEQGDNQPQHF,TGTGCCATCAGTGAACAGGGGGACAATCAGCCCCAGCATTTT,-,TRBJ1-5,TRBV10-3,TRBD1
CSVKQGNGNTIYF,TGCAGCGTAAAACAGGGCAATGGAAACACCATATATTTT,-,TRBJ1-3,TRBV29-1,-
CASSRGNYEQYF,TGTGCCAGCAGTCGCGGTAACTACGAGCAGTACTTC,once,TRBJ2-7,TRBV12-3/TRBV12-4,-
CASSSQGAGTEAFF,TGTGCCAGCAGCTCACAGGGGGCTGGCACTGAAGCTTTCTTT,-,TRBJ1-1,TRBV9,TRBD1
CATSPRTGETGELFF,TGTGCCACCAGCCCTCGGACAGGGGAGACCGGGGAGCTGTTTTTT,few,TRBJ2-2,TRBV15,TRBD1
CASSPTQPGQGSGELFF,TGTGCCAGCTCACCAACCCAGCCGGGACAGGGGTCCGGGGAGCTGTTTTTT,-,TRBJ2-2,TRBV18,TRBD1
CASSPNSVGETQYF,TGTGCCAGCAGCCCAAATAGCGTAGGAGAGACCCAGTACTTC,-,TRBJ2-5,TRBV14,-